This T cell receptor (beta chain) was observed in a study of beta chain features in type 1 diabetes. Across the whole study: There was similarity between patients and healthy donors in age, gender and cell yields. Researchers looked at approximately 110,000,000 sorted cells across all samples. Overall study findings and caveats: Among patients, naive, central memory and Treg TCRB repertoires appeared more similar than among healthy donors.

Germline V lookup: CDR1 SGHDT, CDR2 YYEEEE. Trimming took 2 bases from V and 5 from J; bases not matched to a gene: 4. The length of the CDR3 is 15 residues. Details on this clone: Its antigen is currently unknown.

Reverse transcribing all isolated RNA meant expressed TCRB transcripts were sequenced. The repertoire was sequenced with immunoSEQ multiplex PCR; TCRdb's copy has only in-frame clones and lacks some. The sample includes about 160,000 clones, 7.5% to 10% of them seen just once. The J gene is TRBJ2-2, the V gene TRBV5-6; 9 bases align to TRBD2. The TCR comes from a woman aged 18-29 years in good health. The sequencing input was central memory CD4+ T cells from blood. This chain's CDR3 is CASSFAAGGTGELFF. In nucleotides, the CDR3 is TGTGCCAGCAGCTTTGCGGCGGGGGGGACCGGGGAGCTGTTTTTT.